A single sample gave rise to the 15 T cell receptor beta chains below, sequenced in a study of T cell clonality in common variable immunodeficiency. TCRdb's table, derived via immunoSEQ multiplex PCR, lists solely in-frame clones and lacks some. This repertoire holds approximately 52,000 clones, and none appear only once. Material for sequencing was peripheral blood mononuclear cells. These receptors all come from a person aged 18 to 75 in good health.

This clone was seen at least ten times. The read ends 3 residues shy of where the CDR3 ends; the end is completed using the germline J gene. The V call is TRBV5-1, the J call TRBJ2-7, with 7 bases that match TRBD1. This CDR3 has 12 residues. V dropped 4 bases and J dropped 5; count of bases not matched to a gene: 3. Germline V gives CDR1 SGHRS, CDR2 YFSETQ. The CDR3 bases that were read are TGCGCCAGCAGCGCAGGGGGACACGAG. It codes for CASSAGGHE. The whole CDR3 protein is CASSAGGHEQYF.

This clone was detected a few times. The read ends 3 residues early relative to the CDR3; the germline J gene fills the gap. The genes are TRBV19 and TRBJ1-2; 7 bases align to TRBD1. With V trimmed by 7 bases and J by 0 bases, 8 bases remained unmatched. The germline V gene encodes CDR1 LNHDA and CDR2 SQIVND (reference sequence). The CDR3 contains 15 residues. CDR3 DNA, as far as it was read: TGTGCCAGTACAGGGGGTATAACTACTAACTATGGC. The encoded protein is CASTGGITTNYG. The entire CDR3 is CASTGGITTNYGYTF.

This clone was observed at least ten times. The missing CDR3 end, 3 residues past where the read stops, is filled in from the germline J gene. This chain uses TRBV30 with TRBJ1-1; TRBD1 aligns across 8 bases. The CDR3 has 16 amino acids. CDR1 is GTSNPN, CDR2 SVGIG, per germline (reference sequence). The ends lost 1 base at V and 4 bases at J; junction bases unmatched: 11. Incomplete CDR3 DNA: TGTGCCTGGAGTGGTGGGACAGGAGGCAAGGGCACTGAA. It translates to CAWSGGTGGKGTE. The CDR3 in its entirety is CAWSGGTGGKGTEAFF.

This clone was seen at least ten times. Read coverage stops 3 residues before the CDR3 terminus; the germline J gene supplies the remainder. This chain joins TRBV4-1 and TRBJ2-3; D is perhaps TRBD2 (6 bases). The CDR3 consists of 17 residues. Germline loops: CDR1 MGHRA, CDR2 YSYEKL. V was trimmed by 0 bases and J by 2 bases, leaving 15 bases between them. The CDR3: CASSQEGLRSPTDTQYF. The covered CDR3 bases are TGCGCCAGCAGCCAAGAGGGACTCCGTTCTCCCACAGATACG.

This clone was observed at least ten times. The read comes to an end 3 residues before the CDR3 does, leaving the germline J gene to fill in the end. The rearrangement joins TRBV11-2 to TRBJ2-7; D may be TRBD2 (7 bases). Trimming removed 5 bases from V and 6 bases from J, with 20 bases in between. Germline V gives CDR1 SGHAT, CDR2 FQNNGV. CDR3 size: 15 residues. The DNA read from the CDR3 is TGTGCCAGCAGCGACACCTATGGGGGGGGCCGCGAG. As protein: CASSDTYGGGRE. The full CDR3 protein reads CASSDTYGGGREQYF.

This clone came up a few times. CDR3: CSARDLGLAGNEQFF. The CDR3 bases that were read are TGCAGTGCTAGAGATCTAGGACTAGCGGGCAATGAG. The gene calls are TRBV20-1 and TRBJ2-1, with 11 bases lining up with TRBD2. Read sequence stops 3 residues before the CDR3 end, and the germline J gene provides the missing end. After removal of 0 bases from V and 6 bases from J, the junction contained 4 bases not matched to a gene. CDR3 length: 15 amino acids. The germline gives CDR1 DFQATT, CDR2 SNEGSKA (reference sequence).

This clone was observed many times. Read sequence stops 3 residues before the CDR3 end, and the germline J gene provides the missing end. The chain carries TRBV29-1 and TRBJ2-1, with 11 bases aligning to TRBD2. The ends lost 7 bases at V and 6 bases at J; junction bases unmatched: 11. Germline assignment: CDR1 SQVTM and CDR2 ANQGSEA. This CDR3 spans 15 amino acids. CDR3 DNA (partial): TGCAGCGGATCGTCCGGGACTAGCGGAACCAATGAG. Translated, it gives CSGSSGTSGTNE. The whole CDR3 region reads CSGSSGTSGTNEQFF.

This clone was detected many times. The read terminates 3 residues ahead of where the CDR3 ends, so the germline J gene completes it. This sequence joins TRBV6-1 and TRBJ1-2; D is ambiguous. Germline CDR1 MNHNS, CDR2 SASEGT. The CDR3 has 17 amino acids. Incomplete CDR3 DNA: TGTGCCAGCAGTGAAGACACCCTGGGCCAGAGAATCAGAGGC. Translating it yields CASSEDTLGQRIRG. The whole CDR3 reads CASSEDTLGQRIRGYTF.

Of note for this clone: The read ends 3 residues shy of where the CDR3 ends; the end is completed using the germline J gene. The chain combines TRBV7-9 with TRBJ1-2, with TRBD1 matching over 8 bases. CDR1 is SEHNR and CDR2 is FQNEAQ in the germline V gene (reference sequence). The CDR3 runs to 15 residues. The CDR3 region is CASSLDRGFSYDYTF. The sequenced part of the CDR3 DNA is TGTGCCAGCAGCTTAGACAGGGGGTTCTCCTACGAC.

This clone was recorded at least ten times. The read ends 3 residues early relative to the CDR3; the germline J gene fills the gap. V and J are TRBV5-1 and TRBJ2-4, with D possibly being TRBD1 (5 bases). This CDR3 has 11 residues. The germline CDR1 and CDR2 sequences are SGHRS and YFSETQ. The V end lost 6 bases, the J end lost 9 bases, and 10 bases lay between the germline ends. The CDR3 loop reads CASKGEGIQYF. The DNA read from the CDR3 is TGCGCCAGCAAAGGGGAAGGCATT.

This clone was found many times. The CDR3 goes on 3 residues after the read ends, and that part is filled in from the germline J gene. V gene TRBV6-2 or TRBV6-3 combines with J gene TRBJ1-2; 9 nucleotides match TRBD1. The CDR3 is 14 amino acids. Germline loops: CDR1 MNHEY, CDR2 SVGEGT. Partial CDR3 DNA: TGTGCCAGCAGTTACTCGAGGGACAGGGTGGGC. This codes for CASSYSRDRVG. The whole CDR3 is CASSYSRDRVGYTF.

Many counts were recorded for this clone. The read halts 3 residues ahead of the CDR3 end, with the missing end drawn from the germline J gene. V usage is TRBV20-1 and J usage is TRBJ2-7, with D possibly matching TRBD1 (6 bases). V gave up 4 bases and J gave up 4 bases, with 11 bases separating them. Germline CDR1 DFQATT, CDR2 SNEGSKA (reference sequence). CDR3 size: 12 residues. CDR3 sequence: CSATKQGYEQYF. Incomplete CDR3 DNA: TGCAGTGCTACCAAACAGGGATACGAG.

Comment on this clone: The read ends 3 residues shy of where the CDR3 ends; the end is completed using the germline J gene. The chain couples TRBV13 to TRBJ2-5; TRBD1 matches at 9 bases. The CDR3 is 18 amino acids. Trimming took 5 bases from V and 4 from J; bases not matched to a gene: 17. The germline CDR1 and CDR2 sequences are PRHDT and FYEKMQ (reference sequence). CDR3 DNA, as far as it was read: TGTGCCAGCAGCCCCGACACCGGAGGACAGGGGCGACGAGAGACC. Its protein product is CASSPDTGGQGRRET. Given in full, the CDR3 is CASSPDTGGQGRRETQYF.

This clone was counted a few times. The observed sequence ends 3 residues before the CDR3 terminus, with the missing tail filled in from the germline J gene. The J gene is TRBJ1-2, the V gene TRBV5-3; tentative D call: TRBD1 (6 bases). TRBV5-3 is identified as an open reading frame with a role that is uncertain. The CDR3 has 14 residues. V was pared by 2 bases and J by 5 bases, with 13 bases between. The CDR3 reads CARSLGDTAYGYTF. Incomplete CDR3 DNA: TGTGCCAGAAGCTTAGGGGACACCGCGTATGGC.

The table lists this clone with a few counts. The read is 3 residues too short to cover the CDR3 end, so that end is filled in from the germline J gene. The gene calls are TRBV19 and TRBJ2-7; 11 nucleotides agree with TRBD2. The V segment lost 3 bases and the J segment 6 bases; nucleotides outside the gene matches: 7. Germline CDR1 reads LNHDA; CDR2 reads SQIVND (reference sequence). This CDR3 has 15 amino acids. The CDR3 DNA, read in part, is TGTGCCAGTAGTATCCTTAGCGGGAGGGGAGTCGAG. This codes for CASSILSGRGVE. The whole CDR3 sequence is CASSILSGRGVEQYF.